The 27 T cell receptor beta chains reported below all come from one sample, sequenced in a study of blood T cell repertoires in COVID-19. Sequencing used immunoSEQ multiplex PCR; TCRdb keeps in-frame clones, though not all of them. The sample gives about 25,000 clones, about 86% of which show up once; around 16% is in the top ten. The specimen was peripheral blood. The receptors were sampled from a man aged 65 to 85 with acute or convalescent COVID-19.

This rearrangement joins TRBV18 to TRBJ2-2; D perhaps matches TRBD2 (6 bases). The germline V gene encodes CDR1 KGHSH and CDR2 LQKENI. The V gene lost 3 bases and the J gene lost 6 bases, with 14 bases spanning the gap. This CDR3 spans 15 amino acids. CDR3 DNA: TGTGCCAGCTCACCCTATCCGGGAGTGGCCGGGGAGCTGTTTTTT. As protein: CASSPYPGVAGELFF.

This clone was observed once. J is TRBJ2-1 and V is TRBV18, with 9 positions matching TRBD1. Germline CDR1 is KGHSH and CDR2 is LQKENI. V was clipped by 2 bases and J by 6 bases; unmatched bases: 5. The CDR3 extends over 15 amino acids. As DNA, the CDR3 is TGTGCCAGCTCACCATTGGGACAGGGAGGCAATGAGCAGTTCTTC. This gives the protein CASSPLGQGGNEQFF.

The chain employs TRBV5-1 and TRBJ2-5; 8 bases match TRBD2. Losses at the gene ends were 4 bases for V and 1 base for J; bases not matched to a gene: 6. The CDR3 is 15 residues long. The V gene's germline CDR1 is SGHRS and CDR2 YFSETQ. The CDR3 coding sequence is TGCGCCAGCAGCCCTACTAGCGGATTCCAAGAGACCCAGTACTTC. This sequence encodes CASSPTSGFQETQYF.

The chain links TRBV3-1 (or the pseudogene TRBV3-2) to TRBJ2-1, with D tentatively TRBD1 (6 bases). The CDR3 is made up of 11 amino acids. The germline V and J ends were trimmed by 5 bases and 12 bases, with 11 bases remaining between them. Germline V gives CDR1 LGHDT, CDR2 YNNKEL (reference sequence). In DNA form, the CDR3 reads TGTGCCAGCAGCAGGGGGTCTGGGCAGTTCTTC. Translating it yields CASSRGSGQFF.

The gene calls are TRBV27 and TRBJ2-1; a weak D match, TRBD1 (6 bases). The ends were cut back, 1 base at V and 9 bases at J, with 10 bases in the middle. The CDR3 sequence is 13 residues long. Germline V gives CDR1 MNHEY, CDR2 SMNVEV (reference sequence). The CDR3 DNA reads TGTGCCAGCAGTTTATTGGGGGCGGCTGAGCAGTTCTTC. Translating it yields CASSLLGAAEQFF.

The sample holds one count of this clone. The CDR3 bases are TGTGCCAGCAATGGACAGTGGGTGGGGGAGCAGTACTTC. Its protein is CASNGQWVGEQYF. The J gene is TRBJ2-7, the V gene TRBV6-5; D might be TRBD1 (6 bases). CDR3 length: 13 amino acids. V dropped 7 bases and J dropped 7 bases, with 17 bases sitting between them. The V gene's germline CDR1 is MNHEY and CDR2 SVGAGI.

The V and J genes are TRBV11-3 and TRBJ2-1; D is ambiguous. Germline values: CDR1 SGHNT, CDR2 YENEEA. This CDR3 contains 14 residues. V was trimmed by 1 base and J by 2 bases, leaving 6 bases between them. CDR3 loop: CASSLGGPYNEQFF. CDR3 in DNA: TGTGCCAGCAGCTTAGGTGGGCCCTACAATGAGCAGTTCTTC.

There are a few counts of this clone. The chain couples TRBV4-3 to TRBJ1-1; a weak D match, TRBD1 (5 bases). CDR1 is LGHNA, CDR2 YSLEER, per germline. V was cut by 0 bases and J by 1 base, with 9 bases left in between. The CDR3 has 15 residues. CDR3 DNA: TGCGCCAGCAGCCAAGATCAGGGTTCGAACACTGAAGCTTTCTTT. It specifies CASSQDQGSNTEAFF.

V gene TRBV7-2 combines with J gene TRBJ2-7; D possibly corresponds to TRBD2 (6 bases). This CDR3 has 15 amino acids. Germline lookup yields CDR1 SGHTA and CDR2 FQGNSA. Trimming left V 1 base short and J 0 bases short, with 10 bases between. The CDR3 sequence: CASSLVRGTSYEQYF. CDR3 in DNA: TGTGCCAGCAGCTTAGTTCGGGGGACCTCCTACGAGCAGTACTTC.

This sequence joins TRBV27 and TRBJ2-3; D ambiguous. The V end lost 3 bases, the J end lost 1 base, and 8 bases lay between the germline ends. Germline loops: CDR1 MNHEY, CDR2 SMNVEV (reference sequence). The CDR3 has 14 amino acids. In DNA, the CDR3 is TGTGCCAGCAGTTTTAGCAGCGGCACAGATACGCAGTATTTT. It codes for CASSFSSGTDTQYF.

The rearrangement links TRBV18 to TRBJ2-5; 9 bases fit TRBD2. This CDR3 has 16 residues. V dropped 1 base and J dropped 6; count of bases not matched to a gene: 9. CDR1 KGHSH and CDR2 LQKENI come from the germline V gene. This chain's CDR3 is CASSPQMASGMKTQYF. The DNA for the CDR3 is TGTGCCAGCTCACCACAAATGGCTAGCGGGATGAAGACCCAGTACTTC.

The rearrangement uses TRBV5-4 and TRBJ2-1; 13 bases are a match to TRBD2. The germline V gene encodes CDR1 SGHNT and CDR2 YYREEE (reference sequence). The CDR3 is 15 amino acids. The V and J ends lost 4 bases and 7 bases, in that order; junction bases with no gene match: 5. CDR3 DNA sequence: TGTGCCAGCAGCCCCCGGACTAGCGGGAGAAATGAGCAGTTCTTC. It codes for CASSPRTSGRNEQFF.

The rearrangement links TRBV28 to TRBJ1-5; no clear D gene. Germline V gives CDR1 MDHEN, CDR2 SYDVKM. This CDR3 spans 12 amino acids. Between the trimmed V and J ends, which lost 4 bases and 4 bases, there was a span of 5 bases. This CDR3 is CASSSLNQPQHF. CDR3 in DNA: TGTGCCAGCAGTTCCCTAAATCAGCCCCAGCATTTT.

V is TRBV28 and J is TRBJ2-2, with 7 bases matching TRBD2. In germline, CDR1 is MDHEN, CDR2 SYDVKM. Trimming removed 5 bases from V and 1 base from J; junction bases left unmatched: 4. This CDR3 contains 15 residues. CDR3 DNA sequence: TGTGCCAGCAGTCAAAGCGGGGTGAACACCGGGGAGCTGTTTTTT. It specifies CASSQSGVNTGELFF.

The chain joins TRBV9 to TRBJ2-1; TRBD2 matches 9 bases. Germline CDR1 is SGDLS and CDR2 is YYNGEE. With 0 bases clipped from V and 7 bases from J, the junction kept 14 bases outside the gene matches. There are 18 residues in the CDR3. The CDR3 DNA sequence: TGTGCCAGCAGCGTAGATAGACGGGGTAGCGGGAGTCGTAATGAGCAGTTCTTC. Translating it yields CASSVDRRGSGSRNEQFF.

This clone is a singleton in its sample. V is TRBV3-1 (or the pseudogene TRBV3-2) and J is TRBJ2-1; TRBD2 matches at 8 bases. The CDR3 is 14 amino acids. Germline lookup yields CDR1 LGHDT and CDR2 YNNKEL (reference sequence). V shed 5 bases and J 9 bases; nucleotides not matched to a gene: 9. The CDR3 region is CASSFLGLGGEQFF. The CDR3 DNA reads as TGTGCCAGCAGCTTTTTGGGACTAGGCGGTGAGCAGTTCTTC.

The V and J genes are TRBV4-3 and TRBJ2-1; 7 nucleotides match TRBD2. The CDR3 is 16 residues long. J gave up 0 bases and V 4 bases, and 6 bases lay outside the gene matches. The germline CDR1 and CDR2 sequences are LGHNA and YSLEER. This CDR3 is CASSRTLAVSYNEQFF. The CDR3 DNA reads as TGCGCCAGCAGCCGCACGCTAGCGGTCTCCTACAATGAGCAGTTCTTC.

Here the CDR3 reads CASSQVAGDSYEQYF. CDR3 bases: TGCGCCAGCAGCCAAGTAGCGGGCGATTCCTACGAGCAGTACTTC. This sequence joins TRBV4-3 and TRBJ2-7, with 7 bases matching TRBD2. Per the germline V gene, CDR1 is LGHNA and CDR2 is YSLEER. V shed 1 base, J shed 1 base, and the junction held 4 bases outside the gene matches. The CDR3 runs to 15 residues.

The chain employs TRBV9 and TRBJ2-1; the D gene is possibly TRBD2 (5 bases). This CDR3 comprises 14 residues. CDR1 SGDLS and CDR2 YYNGEE come from the germline V gene. The V and J ends lost 5 bases and 0 bases respectively, with 9 bases between them. The CDR3 is CASSVSGSYNEQFF. CDR3 DNA sequence: TGTGCCAGCAGTGTCAGCGGCTCCTACAATGAGCAGTTCTTC.

This clone is a singleton in its sample. The chain links TRBV5-4 to TRBJ2-7; 14 nucleotides align to TRBD2. In germline, CDR1 is SGHNT, CDR2 YYREEE (reference sequence). The CDR3 has 15 amino acids. With V trimmed by 3 bases and J by 3 bases, 2 bases remained unmatched. The CDR3 coding sequence is TGTGCCAGCAGCTGGGGACTAGCGGGGGACTACGAGCAGTACTTC. Its translation: CASSWGLAGDYEQYF. The entire variable domain, with the rest obtained from reference TRBV5-4 and TRBJ2-7, is as follows: ETGVTQSPTHLIKTRGQQVTLRCSSQSGHNTVSWYQQALGQGPQFIFQYYREEENGRGNFPPRFSGLQFPNYSSELNVNALELDDSALYLCASSWGLAGDYEQYFGPGTRLTVT.

The V gene is TRBV9, the J gene TRBJ2-7, with D uncertain. Trimming pared 4 bases from V and 3 bases from J, leaving 11 bases between. The V gene's germline CDR1 is SGDLS and CDR2 YYNGEE. The CDR3 loop spans 13 amino acids. CDR3 nucleotide sequence: TGTGCCAGCAGCCCCTTGGGCAGCTACGAGCAGTACTTC. This translates into CASSPLGSYEQYF.

The gene calls are TRBV27 and TRBJ2-5, with D possibly being TRBD1 (5 bases). Germline V gene sequence: CDR1 MNHEY, CDR2 SMNVEV (reference sequence). Trimming left V 5 bases short and J 7 bases short, with 14 bases between. The CDR3 consists of 13 residues. CDR3 sequence reads: CASSPQGIGTQYF. The CDR3 DNA reads as TGTGCCAGCAGTCCCCAGGGAATTGGGACCCAGTACTTC.

The chain is built from TRBV21-1 and TRBJ1-1; the table's D call TRBD1 went unverified against the DNA. TRBV21-1 is termed a pseudogene. There are 16 residues in the CDR3. CDR3 coding DNA: TGTGCCAGCAGCAAATCCCGGACAGGATTGAACACTGAAGCTTTCTTT. Protein product: CASSKSRTGLNTEAFF.

This clone was seen just once. V and J are TRBV3-1 (or the pseudogene TRBV3-2) and TRBJ2-5, with TRBD2 matching 12 bases. The CDR3 consists of 14 residues. With V trimmed by 3 bases and J by 6 bases, 2 bases remained unmatched. Germline V gives CDR1 LGHDT, CDR2 YNNKEL (reference sequence). The DNA of the CDR3 is TGTGCCAGCAGCCAGACTAGCGGGAGCCAGACCCAGTACTTC. Residues: CASSQTSGSQTQYF.

This clone was recorded once. The gene calls are TRBV7-2 and TRBJ2-7; D is perhaps TRBD2 (7 bases). The CDR3 runs 14 residues. The V gene lost 5 bases and the J gene lost 6 bases, with 17 bases spanning the gap. Per the germline V gene, CDR1 is SGHTA and CDR2 is FQGNSA. DNA of the CDR3: TGTGCCAGCAGCCAAGAGAGGGAGGGGGTCGAGCAGTACTTC. Residues: CASSQEREGVEQYF.

The rearrangement uses TRBV2 and TRBJ1-1; no definite D call. CDR3 length equals 16 residues. V lost 3 bases and J lost 1, with 15 bases in between. Germline loops: CDR1 SNHLY, CDR2 FYNNEI. CDR3 protein: CASSDSRGRANTEAFF. CDR3 bases: TGTGCCAGCAGTGACTCCCGGGGTCGGGCGAACACTGAAGCTTTCTTT.

V is TRBV13 and J is TRBJ1-2; D might be TRBD1 (6 bases). In germline, CDR1 is PRHDT, CDR2 FYEKMQ (reference sequence). The CDR3 contains 17 residues. V lost 1 base and J 1 base, leaving 16 bases between the germline ends. CDR3: CASSLVTGPPFNYGYTF. Written as DNA, the CDR3 is TGTGCCAGCAGCTTAGTAACAGGGCCGCCTTTTAACTATGGCTACACCTTC.